This TCR beta chain was sequenced in a study of cytomegalovirus exposure and HLA in healthy donors. The protocol was immunoSEQ multiplex PCR, while the TCRdb copy is restricted to in-frame clones and leaves out a portion. The sample contains about 120,000 clones, approximately 91% of which appear only once. Study-level findings and limits: A few chains linked to CMV were shown in vitro to be specific for CMV antigens. It was approximately 150 TCR beta chains that were listed as cytomegalovirus-associated. Among TCR sequences, most were rare, though some public TCRs appeared in many donors.

A roughly 120-subject validation cohort, separate from the approximately 610-subject first cohort, supplied the donors. Regarding this clone: The antigen is not known.

CDR3 length equals 11 residues. CDR1 and CDR2 (germline): SQVTM, ANQGSEA. Germline trimming cut 7 bases from V and 7 bases from J; bases unmatched to any gene: 4. The sequenced sample consisted of PBMCs. The sequence derives from a man between 18 and 35 years old in good health and CMV-seropositive. The rearrangement joins TRBV29-1 to TRBJ1-2; 9 bases map to TRBD1. DNA for the CDR3: TGCAGCGCGGGGGACAGGGTTGGCTACACCTTC. Its protein product is CSAGDRVGYTF.